This TCR beta chain was identified during a study of T-cell reconstitution after alpha-beta-depleted transplantation in children. V lost 4 bases and J lost 4, with 10 bases in between. In germline, CDR1 is MNHEY, CDR2 SMNVEV (reference sequence). The length of the CDR3 is 14 residues. In this sample, this clonotype turned up a few times. Its antigen is unidentified. Using unique molecular identifiers, the investigators prepared the TCRbeta library. TCRdb re-derived calls from the PCR reads in MiXCR, one entry per CDR3 protein. This sample has fewer than 700,000 distinct CDR3 sequences, with approximately 12% found just once. Findings and limits, study-wide: Surviving recipient T cells and thymic progenitors produced the high day-60 TCRbeta diversity seen in some patients. Reportedly, roughly two months post-transplant, alpha-beta T cells arose from several hundred expanded graft clones. One year after transplant, T-cell counts and diversity came mostly from newly produced T cells.

This material consisted of PBMCs, mostly from graft donor cells, taken 360 days after TCRalphabeta/CD19-depleted stem cell transplant. V usage is TRBV27 and J usage is TRBJ2-2; tentative D call: TRBD2 (5 bases). The source of this sequence is a male patient under 18 who had a stem cell transplant for acute myeloid leukemia, so the T cells may come from the graft donor. The DNA of the CDR3 is TGTGCCAGCAGTTCAACTAGTTCCACCGGGGAGCTGTTTTTT. Amino acid sequence: CASSSTSSTGELFF.